This TCR beta chain was recorded in a study of blood T cell repertoires in COVID-19. As for the study in general: Specimens from acute and convalescent COVID-19 originated in the United States, Italy and Spain.

As originally analysed: Nucleated cell counts were estimated from reference gene primer amplification. Assay: immunoSEQ multiplex PCR; the TCRdb copy retains only in-frame clones and omits some. The V and J calls and clone size are taken from that table; D and trimming were inferred from the DNA. The sample consists of some 190,000 clones, under 90% of them appearing once. The sequenced sample was peripheral blood. This receptor was taken from a man aged 55 to 69 with acute or convalescent COVID-19.

CDR3 nucleotide sequence: TGCAGTGCTAGTGGTCAGGATAGCAATCAGCCCCAGCATTTT. Translated, it gives CSASGQDSNQPQHF. The genes are TRBV20-1 and TRBJ1-5; D is ambiguous. Trimming removed 3 bases at V and 0 bases at J, with 9 bases between. CDR1 DFQATT and CDR2 SNEGSKA come from the germline V gene (reference sequence). The CDR3 has 14 amino acids.